The clone carrying this TCR beta chain has a handful of counts. The antigen is not known. These data originate in a study of T cells after yellow fever vaccination. A 5'RACE template-switching step, the method used to make TCR cDNA, added a universal primer site and UMIs. MiXCR was run by TCRdb on the 5' RACE reads, yielding one entry per CDR3 protein. The sample carries hundreds of thousands of distinct CDR3 sequences, about 14% recorded once. With 0 bases removed from V and 9 bases from J, the gap between germline ends came to 12 bases. This CDR3 has 13 residues. Study-level points and caveats: One caveat is that FACS-sorted repertoires could contain abundant clonotypes contaminating from the bulk population.

The sample in question was PBMCs, obtained on the day of the yellow fever booster vaccination. The TCR sequence derives from a man younger than 40 who received the YFV17D yellow fever vaccine. The chain is built from TRBV23-1 and TRBJ2-7, with D hard to call. TRBV23-1 is designated an ORF whose function remains uncertain. The CDR3 spells CASSQSNLEVQYF. The CDR3 DNA follows: TGCGCCAGCAGTCAATCTAACCTAGAGGTGCAGTACTTC.